The next 8 T cell receptor beta chains were all read from a single sample in a study of blood T cell repertoires in COVID-19. Profiled with immunoSEQ multiplex PCR; TCRdb holds only in-frame clones, not every one. The sample has 90,000 to 150,000 clones, around 89% seen once. The material sequenced was peripheral blood. The origin of the receptors is a human donor with acute or convalescent COVID-19. The donor label of this sample is uncertain.

The chain links TRBV10-3 to TRBJ2-1; 8 bases are shared with TRBD1. V lost 5 bases to trimming and J lost 5 bases; unmatched junction nucleotides: 2. The CDR3 sequence is 13 residues long. The germline V gene encodes CDR1 ENHRY and CDR2 SYGVKD. The CDR3, as DNA: TGTGCCATCAGTATGGACAGGGACAATGAGCAGTTCTTC. It translates to CAISMDRDNEQFF.

The count of this clone is one. The chain links TRBV7-9 to TRBJ2-1, with TRBD1 identical over 7 bases. Germline CDR1 SEHNR, CDR2 FQNEAQ (reference sequence). The CDR3 consists of 13 residues. Losses at the gene ends were 2 bases for V and 8 bases for J; bases not matched to a gene: 3. CDR3 amino acids: CASSLSTGDEQFF. DNA of the CDR3: TGTGCCAGCAGCTTAAGTACAGGGGATGAGCAGTTCTTC. The whole variable domain, remainder taken from reference TRBV7-9 and TRBJ2-1, is DTGVSQNPRHKITKRGQNVTFRCDPISEHNRLYWYRQTLGQGPEFLTYFQNEAQLEKSRLLSDRFSAERPKGSFSTLEIQRTEQGDSAMYLCASSLSTGDEQFFGPGTRLTVL.

The chain links TRBV28 to TRBJ2-7, with D unclear. Between the trimmed V and J ends, which lost 3 bases and 0 bases, there was a span of 15 bases. CDR3 length equals 16 residues. Looked up from germline, CDR1 is MDHEN and CDR2 is SYDVKM. Here the CDR3 reads CASSFGTDKSSYEQYF. The DNA of the CDR3 is TGTGCCAGCAGTTTTGGCACAGACAAAAGCTCCTACGAGCAGTACTTC.

The chain employs TRBV7-2 and TRBJ1-2; D might be TRBD1 (5 bases). CDR1 is SGHTA and CDR2 is FQGNSA in the germline V gene. V was trimmed by 4 bases and J by 6 bases, leaving 15 bases between them. This CDR3 region has 14 residues. CDR3 coding DNA: TGTGCCAGCAGCTCCTTATGGGGGGGGGATGGCTACACCTTC. Its translation: CASSSLWGGDGYTF.

J is TRBJ1-2 and V is TRBV7-2, with TRBD1 as a possible D gene (6 bases). Germline values: CDR1 SGHTA, CDR2 FQGNSA. The CDR3 spans 17 residues. Trimming shortened V by 5 bases and J by 0 bases, and 19 bases separated the two germline ends. CDR3 loop: CASSPRTAFSSNYGYTF. In DNA form, the CDR3 reads TGTGCCAGCAGCCCCCGGACAGCCTTCTCTTCTAACTATGGCTACACCTTC.

CDR3 sequence reads: CASSTGLAMKQFF. The DNA of the CDR3 is TGTGCCAGTAGTACGGGACTGGCGATGAAGCAGTTCTTC. The V call is TRBV19, the J call TRBJ2-1; TRBD2 is a possible D gene (6 bases). The germline V gene encodes CDR1 LNHDA and CDR2 SQIVND (reference sequence). The V and J ends lost 4 bases and 11 bases respectively, with 15 bases between them. This CDR3 has 13 amino acids. Drawing the rest from reference TRBV19 and TRBJ2-1, the complete variable domain is DGGITQSPKYLFRKEGQNVTLSCEQNLNHDAMYWYRQDPGQGLRLIYYSQIVNDFQKGDIAEGYSVSREKKESFPLTVTSAQKNPTAFYLCASSTGLAMKQFFGPGTRLTVL.

The chain employs TRBV6-5 and TRBJ1-1; TRBD1 might be the D (6 bases). The CDR3 contains 15 residues. In germline, CDR1 is MNHEY, CDR2 SVGAGI. V was clipped by 4 bases and J by 6 bases, with 18 bases between them. CDR3 region: CASSSRNQGTPEAFF. CDR3 nucleotide sequence: TGTGCCAGCAGTTCCCGAAACCAGGGGACGCCTGAAGCTTTCTTT.

V is TRBV4-3 and J is TRBJ2-5; 14 nucleotides agree with TRBD2. In germline, CDR1 is LGHNA, CDR2 YSLEER. The V gene end was trimmed by 1 base and the J gene end by 0 bases; junction bases not matched to a gene: 7. This CDR3 contains 19 residues. The CDR3 region has the DNA TGCGCCAGCAGCCAAGTAGGACTAGCGGGGGGCTCCCACCAAGAGACCCAGTACTTC. Encoded protein: CASSQVGLAGGSHQETQYF.